The entry that follows covers one T cell receptor (beta chain) sequence. Losses at the gene ends were 4 bases for V and 6 bases for J; bases not matched to a gene: 8. This CDR3 region has 15 residues. Germline CDR1 reads SEHNR; CDR2 reads FQNEAQ (reference sequence). This record comes from a study of T cells in Graves' hyperthyroidism and ophthalmopathy. The TCR beta CDR3 regions underwent amplification using RNA transcripts as the source. HTBI primers were used for first-round RT-PCR of the TCR CDR3. From the multiplex PCR reads, TCRdb called clonotypes with MiXCR, one entry per CDR3 protein. The sample lists a few hundred thousand distinct CDR3 sequences, around 45% occurring once.

Sequenced input: peripheral blood or thyroid tissue (not recorded which). The TCR sequence derives from a woman aged 18 to 35 with Graves' hyperthyroidism. The chain is built from TRBV7-9 and TRBJ1-4; 7 bases are a match to TRBD1. Here the CDR3 DNA reads TGTGCCAGCAGCTCTACAGCGGGGACAGATGAAAAACTGTTTTTT. Protein sequence: CASSSTAGTDEKLFF.